This T cell receptor (beta chain) was retrieved from a study of CD8+ T cells in alopecia areata. Study results and limitations: Normal scalp showed lower clonality than lesional scalp, especially alopecia totalis/universalis.

The CDR3 sequence is 12 residues long. Germline V gene lookup returns CDR1 MDHEN and CDR2 SYDVKM. V shed 6 bases and J 1 base; nucleotides not matched to a gene: 0. RNA extraction and reverse transcription yielded cDNA as sequencing template. Sequencing was performed with immunoSEQ multiplex PCR; in TCRdb, only in-frame clones are kept and a portion is missing. The profile shows roughly 23,000 clones, under 60% of them singletons. A FACSAria was used to sort CD4+ and CD8+ T cells. These cells came from PBMCs. As for this clone: Its antigen is currently unknown.

The chain is built from TRBV28 and TRBJ2-7, with 7 bases matching TRBD1. Sequenced material: NKG2D-high CD8+ T cells sorted from blood. The clonotype was recovered from a human donor with alopecia areata. This CDR3 reads CASRTGSYEQYF. DNA for the CDR3: TGTGCCAGCAGGACAGGGTCCTACGAGCAGTACTTC.